This T cell receptor beta chain is drawn from a study of blood T cell repertoires in COVID-19. In the study overall: Samples of COVID-19 (acute and convalescent) were obtained from the United States, Italy and Spain. PBMCs, B-cell-depleted T cells, or T cells provided the cDNA or gDNA that made up the material.

V shed 2 bases, J shed 4 bases, and the junction held 4 bases outside the gene matches. The germline CDR1 and CDR2 sequences are LNHDA and SQIVND (reference sequence). The CDR3 is 16 amino acids. Clones were read by immunoSEQ multiplex PCR, and TCRdb kept only the in-frame ones, dropping some. The sample includes fewer than 65,000 clones, around 83% of them seen just once. The V call is TRBV19, the J call TRBJ2-2, with 10 bases that match TRBD2. The receptor was isolated from a man aged 60 to 75 with acute or convalescent COVID-19. The sample was peripheral blood. CDR3 nucleotides: TGTGCCAGTAGTATAACGGGACTAGCGATCACCGGGGAGCTGTTTTTT. It encodes CASSITGLAITGELFF. Using reference TRBV19 and TRBJ2-2 for the parts outside the CDR3, the full variable domain is DGGITQSPKYLFRKEGQNVTLSCEQNLNHDAMYWYRQDPGQGLRLIYYSQIVNDFQKGDIAEGYSVSREKKESFPLTVTSAQKNPTAFYLCASSITGLAITGELFFGEGSRLTVL.